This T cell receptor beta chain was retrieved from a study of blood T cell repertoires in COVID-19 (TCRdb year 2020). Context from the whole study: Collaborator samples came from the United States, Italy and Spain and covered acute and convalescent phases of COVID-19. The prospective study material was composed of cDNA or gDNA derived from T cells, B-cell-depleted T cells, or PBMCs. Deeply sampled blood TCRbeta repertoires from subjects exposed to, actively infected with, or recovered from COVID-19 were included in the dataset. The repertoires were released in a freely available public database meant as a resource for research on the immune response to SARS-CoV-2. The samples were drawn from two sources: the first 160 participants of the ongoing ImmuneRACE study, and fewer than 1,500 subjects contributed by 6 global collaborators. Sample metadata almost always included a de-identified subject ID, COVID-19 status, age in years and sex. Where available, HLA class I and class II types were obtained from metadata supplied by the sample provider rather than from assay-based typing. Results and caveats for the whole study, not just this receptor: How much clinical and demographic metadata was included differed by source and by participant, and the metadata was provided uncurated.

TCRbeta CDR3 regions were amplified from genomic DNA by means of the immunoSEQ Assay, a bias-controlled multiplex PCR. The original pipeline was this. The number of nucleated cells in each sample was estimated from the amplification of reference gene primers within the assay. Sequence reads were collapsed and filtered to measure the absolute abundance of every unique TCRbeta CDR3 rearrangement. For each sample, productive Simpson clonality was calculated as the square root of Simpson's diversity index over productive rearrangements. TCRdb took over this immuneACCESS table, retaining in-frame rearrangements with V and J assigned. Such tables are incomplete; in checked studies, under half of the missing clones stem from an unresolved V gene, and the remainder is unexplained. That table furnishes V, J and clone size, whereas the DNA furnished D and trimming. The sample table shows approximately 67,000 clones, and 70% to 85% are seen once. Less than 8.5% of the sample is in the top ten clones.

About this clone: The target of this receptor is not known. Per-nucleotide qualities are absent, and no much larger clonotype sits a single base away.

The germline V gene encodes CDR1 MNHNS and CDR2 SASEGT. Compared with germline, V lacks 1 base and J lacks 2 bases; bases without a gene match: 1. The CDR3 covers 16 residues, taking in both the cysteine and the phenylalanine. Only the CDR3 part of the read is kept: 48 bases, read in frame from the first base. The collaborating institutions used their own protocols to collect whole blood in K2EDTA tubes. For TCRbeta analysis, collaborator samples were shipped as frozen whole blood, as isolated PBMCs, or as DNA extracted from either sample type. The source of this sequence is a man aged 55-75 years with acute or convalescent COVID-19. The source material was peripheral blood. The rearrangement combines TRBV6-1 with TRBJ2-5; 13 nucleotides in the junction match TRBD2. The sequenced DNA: TGTGCCAGCAGTGAAGGACTAGCGGGGGGTCAAGAGACCCAGTACTTC. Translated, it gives CASSEGLAGGQETQYF.